These 24 T cell receptor beta chains share one sample of origin, sequenced in a study of T cell changes during pregnancy in multiple sclerosis (dated 2019 in TCRdb). Libraries were made using the immunoSEQ multiplex PCR assay. TCRdb re-hosts the immuneACCESS table, in-frame sequences only. Its copies lack some clones; in the studies checked, an unresolved V gene accounts for under half of them, and the cause for the rest is not known. The sample table records approximately 74,000 clones; 85% to 95% of these occur just once. In total, the top ten clones hold less than 2.5% of the sample. Sample: peripheral blood, taken before pregnancy. These receptors were obtained from a female donor with multiple sclerosis, enrolled in a pregnancy study.

This chain uses TRBV5-1 with TRBJ2-1, with 8 bases identical to TRBD2. The CDR3 is 16 residues long. Trimming at V came to 3 bases and at J to 6 bases, leaving 11 bases not matched to a gene. Germline V gene data show CDR1 as SGHRS and CDR2 as YFSETQ. The CDR3 loop is CASSSQPGLEANEQFF. The DNA of the CDR3 is TGCGCCAGCAGCTCGCAACCGGGACTAGAAGCCAATGAGCAGTTCTTC.

The CDR3 loop reads CASLRDGGVSHF. CDR3 coding DNA: TGTGCCAGCCTAAGGGACGGGGGAGTATCGCATTTT. This rearrangement joins TRBV28 to TRBJ1-5; tentatively, D is TRBD1 (5 bases). Trimming left V 8 bases short and J 15 bases short, with 20 bases between. The CDR3 has 12 residues. In germline, CDR1 is MDHEN, CDR2 SYDVKM.

A few counts support this clone. This chain joins TRBV29-1 and TRBJ1-1, with 7 bases lining up with TRBD1. This CDR3 region has 13 residues. From germline, CDR1 is SQVTM and CDR2 ANQGSEA. V dropped 7 bases and J dropped 2; count of bases not matched to a gene: 7. CDR3 in amino acids: CSGRRGGNTEAFF. The DNA of the CDR3 is TGCAGCGGGCGTCGAGGGGGCAACACTGAAGCTTTCTTT.

The chain carries TRBV6-5 and TRBJ1-1; TRBD1 matches at 10 bases. The CDR3 runs 15 residues. In germline, CDR1 is MNHEY, CDR2 SVGAGI. Unmatched junction bases numbered 6, after V lost 2 bases and J lost 6 bases. For the CDR3, the DNA is TGTGCCAGCAGTTACAGTGGACAGGGGGTTTCTGAAGCTTTCTTT. Amino acid sequence: CASSYSGQGVSEAFF.

The rearrangement joins TRBV7-2 to TRBJ2-7; D unresolved. Looked up from germline, CDR1 is SGHTA and CDR2 is FQGNSA. The CDR3 has 11 amino acids. V lost 5 bases to trimming and J lost 4 bases, with 6 bases between them. The CDR3 reads CASSPKYEQYF. The CDR3, as DNA: TGTGCCAGCAGCCCTAAATACGAGCAGTACTTC.

This sequence joins TRBV27 and TRBJ2-5, with 7 nucleotides matching TRBD1. The V and J ends lost 3 bases and 7 bases, in that order; junction bases with no gene match: 11. This CDR3 contains 15 residues. Germline V gives CDR1 MNHEY, CDR2 SMNVEV (reference sequence). CDR3 sequence: CASSLRTGFEGTQYF. The CDR3 DNA reads as TGTGCCAGCAGTTTGAGGACAGGTTTCGAGGGGACCCAGTACTTC.

V gene TRBV15 combines with J gene TRBJ2-2; 7 bases fit TRBD1. CDR1 and CDR2 from the germline V gene are LNHNV and YYDKDF (reference sequence). The trim removed 3 bases at V and 10 bases at J, leaving 5 bases unmatched. The CDR3 loop spans 13 amino acids. The CDR3 spells CATSRETGVELFF. The CDR3 DNA is TGTGCCACCAGCAGGGAAACAGGGGTGGAGCTGTTTTTT.

The chain couples TRBV7-9 to TRBJ1-3; 7 positions agree with TRBD1. Germline V gives CDR1 SEHNR, CDR2 FQNEAQ (reference sequence). V was pared by 9 bases and J by 1 base, with 3 bases of the junction left unmatched. CDR3 length equals 13 residues. For the CDR3, the DNA is TGTGCCAGTAAACAGGGGTCTGGAAACACCATATATTTT. Protein sequence: CASKQGSGNTIYF. Using reference TRBV7-9 and TRBJ1-3 for the parts outside the CDR3, the full variable domain is DTGVSQNPRHKITKRGQNVTFRCDPISEHNRLYWYRQTLGQGPEFLTYFQNEAQLEKSRLLSDRFSAERPKGSFSTLEIQRTEQGDSAMYLCASKQGSGNTIYFGEGSWLTVV.

The chain is built from TRBV5-8 and TRBJ2-7; D ambiguous. CDR3 length: 14 residues. Trimming left V 2 bases short and J 2 bases short, with 11 bases between. Per germline, CDR1 SGHTS and CDR2 YDEGEE. The chain's CDR3 is CASSLIVQTYEQYF. The CDR3 DNA follows: TGTGCCAGCAGCTTAATCGTCCAGACCTACGAGCAGTACTTC.

DNA of the CDR3: TGTGCCTGGACCCCATTGGGCAACTCCTACGAGCAGTACTTC. This translates into CAWTPLGNSYEQYF. The V gene is TRBV30, the J gene TRBJ2-7; D call uncertain. V lost 4 bases to trimming and J lost 0 bases, with 13 bases between them. The CDR3 runs 14 residues. Germline V CDR1 and CDR2: GTSNPN, SVGIG (reference sequence). The variable domain in full, completed from reference TRBV30 and TRBJ2-7, reads SQTIHQWPATLVQPVGSPLSLECTVEGTSNPNLYWYRQAAGRGLQLLFYSVGIGQISSEVPQNLSASRPQDRQFILSSKKLLLSDSGFYLCAWTPLGNSYEQYFGPGTRLTVT.

This rearrangement joins TRBV5-8 to TRBJ2-7; 8 bases line up with TRBD1. V lost 2 bases to trimming and J lost 2 bases; unmatched junction nucleotides: 3. CDR1 SGHTS and CDR2 YDEGEE come from the germline V gene. The CDR3 extends over 14 amino acids. The CDR3 coding sequence is TGTGCCAGCAGCTTCCGGGACAGGCCCTACGAGCAGTACTTC. Translated, it gives CASSFRDRPYEQYF.

The V call is TRBV6-5, the J call TRBJ2-7; D is perhaps TRBD1 (6 bases). Trimming left V 1 base short and J 3 bases short, with 13 bases between. The CDR3 is made up of 15 amino acids. Per germline, CDR1 MNHEY and CDR2 SVGAGI. CDR3: CASSYFGGEGYEQYF. The CDR3 DNA reads as TGTGCCAGCAGTTACTTTGGGGGCGAGGGCTACGAGCAGTACTTC.

V is TRBV7-2 and J is TRBJ2-4; possible D gene TRBD1, 5 bases. From germline, CDR1 is SGHTA and CDR2 FQGNSA. This CDR3 spans 14 amino acids. V was clipped by 8 bases and J by 1 base, with 12 bases between them. The DNA for the CDR3 is TGTGCCAGCGCCCCGCCAGGGGCCAAAAACATTCAGTACTTC. It codes for CASAPPGAKNIQYF.

Here the CDR3 reads CATSRERAADLKLFF. The CDR3 region has the DNA TGTGCCACCAGCAGAGAACGAGCGGCAGACTTAAAACTGTTTTTT. The chain recombines TRBV15 with TRBJ1-4; D is unclear. There are 15 residues in the CDR3. Trimming took off 0 bases at V and 10 bases at J, with 15 bases between the two ends. CDR1 and CDR2 (germline): LNHNV, YYDKDF (reference sequence).

This chain links TRBV12-5 with TRBJ1-2; D is ambiguous. This CDR3 has 15 residues. V lost 0 bases, J lost 6 bases, and 14 bases lay in between. Germline CDR1 LGHNT, CDR2 FRNRAP. The CDR3 bases are TGTGCTAGTGGTTTGGTACCCGGGTTTAGCGATGGCTACACCTTC. Its protein product is CASGLVPGFSDGYTF.

The chain carries TRBV14 and TRBJ1-2, with TRBD1 matching over 12 bases. From germline, CDR1 is SGHDN and CDR2 FVKESK. The V and J ends lost 5 bases and 7 bases, in that order; junction bases with no gene match: 8. The CDR3 is 15 residues long. The CDR3 loop reads CASSTTGTGGFGYTF. The CDR3 DNA reads TGTGCCAGCAGCACGACCGGGACAGGGGGCTTTGGCTACACCTTC.

In its sample, this clone was seen a few times. The CDR3: CASSDPQGVKNIQYF. The CDR3 DNA is TGTGCCAGCAGTGACCCACAGGGAGTCAAAAACATTCAGTACTTC. V gene TRBV6-6 combines with J gene TRBJ2-4, with a possible D match to TRBD1 (6 bases). V was clipped by 5 bases and J by 3 bases, with 14 bases between them. The CDR3 is made up of 15 amino acids. The germline V gene encodes CDR1 MNHNY and CDR2 SVGAGI (reference sequence).

This chain uses TRBV14 with TRBJ2-5; D is possibly TRBD2 (5 bases). V lost 3 bases, J lost 9 bases, and 11 bases lay in between. This CDR3 comprises 12 residues. Germline assignment: CDR1 SGHDN and CDR2 FVKESK. The CDR3 DNA follows: TGTGCCAGCAGCCACTACGGGGATTCCCAGTACTTC. As protein: CASSHYGDSQYF.

This sequence joins TRBV30 and TRBJ2-7, with D perhaps matching TRBD1 (6 bases). The CDR3 length is 11 residues. In germline, CDR1 is GTSNPN, CDR2 SVGIG (reference sequence). Trimming shortened V by 5 bases and J by 7 bases, and 12 bases separated the two germline ends. CDR3 region: CAWSDSGEQYF. The CDR3 coding sequence is TGTGCCTGGTCGGACAGCGGTGAGCAGTACTTC.

V is TRBV11-2 and J is TRBJ2-2; the match to TRBD2 covers 12 bases. The V gene's germline CDR1 is SGHAT and CDR2 FQNNGV. The CDR3 extends over 15 amino acids. Trimming cost V 5 bases and J 8 bases; bases outside gene matches: 6. This CDR3 is CASSLGLAGIGELFF. The DNA for the CDR3 is TGTGCCAGCAGCCTCGGACTAGCGGGAATAGGGGAGCTGTTTTTT.

CDR3 protein: CASSSGQGGTGELFF. DNA of the CDR3: TGTGCCAGCAGCTCCGGACAGGGTGGGACCGGGGAGCTGTTTTTT. The V gene is TRBV7-2, the J gene TRBJ2-2, with 8 bases matching TRBD1. The CDR3 is 15 residues long. V was clipped by 4 bases and J by 5 bases; unmatched bases: 6. Germline CDR1 reads SGHTA; CDR2 reads FQGNSA.

The rearrangement joins TRBV5-1 to TRBJ2-2; D unresolved. V lost 0 bases and J lost 8, with 8 bases in between. CDR3 length equals 13 residues. The V gene's germline CDR1 is SGHRS and CDR2 YFSETQ. Written as DNA, the CDR3 is TGCGCCAGCAGCTTGGCCGAGACAGGGGAGCTGTTTTTT. Translating gives CASSLAETGELFF. Combining the CDR3 with reference TRBV5-1 and TRBJ2-2 gives the whole variable domain KAGVTQTPRYLIKTRGQQVTLSCSPISGHRSVSWYQQTPGQGLQFLFEYFSETQRNKGNFPGRFSGRQFSNSRSEMNVSTLELGDSALYLCASSLAETGELFFGEGSRLTVL.

This rearrangement joins TRBV5-1 to TRBJ2-1; tentatively, D is TRBD2 (5 bases). Germline V lookup: CDR1 SGHRS, CDR2 YFSETQ. The CDR3 consists of 16 residues. With 0 bases removed from V and 2 bases from J, the gap between germline ends came to 12 bases. The CDR3, as DNA: TGCGCCAGCAGCTTGGGGAGCGGAAATCCCTACAATGAGCAGTTCTTC. Amino acids: CASSLGSGNPYNEQFF.

This chain connects TRBV27 to TRBJ2-7; D not certain. Germline CDR1 reads MNHEY; CDR2 reads SMNVEV (reference sequence). The length of the CDR3 is 14 residues. V was pared by 4 bases and J by 4 bases, with 14 bases between. CDR3 nucleotides: TGTGCCAGCAGTTCCCCTGTGGCTCCTTACGAGCAGTACTTC. Its protein product is CASSSPVAPYEQYF.